Listed here is a single TCR beta chain. As yet, its antigen is unknown. This entry comes from a study of beta chain features in type 1 diabetes. Study summary: Cell yields, gender and age were similar in healthy donors and patients.

Reverse transcribing all isolated RNA meant expressed TCRB transcripts were sequenced. Generated by immunoSEQ multiplex PCR, the TCRdb table keeps only in-frame clones and is missing some. Here the sample spans some 140,000 clones, 9% being singletons. Study results and limitations: Shortening of TCRB CDR3s, moderate but significant, appeared in all four CD4+ subsets of Type 1 diabetes patients. Relative to healthy donors, patients appeared to have naive, central memory and Treg TCRB repertoires that were more similar.

CD45RO/CCR7/CD25/CD127/CD95/CD27 staining was used to isolate CD4+ naive, central memory, regulatory and stem cell-like memory cells by sorting. The source is a man younger than 45 with type 1 diabetes. Sequenced: central memory CD4+ T cells from blood.

The CDR3 loop is CASSQEGQGNEPQHF. CDR3 in DNA: TGTGCCAGCAGCCAAGAGGGCCAGGGTAATGAGCCCCAGCATTTT. The chain joins TRBV4-2 to TRBJ1-5; weak D call: TRBD1 (5 bases). Trimming removed 0 bases from V and 8 bases from J, with 14 bases in between. Germline CDR1 and CDR2: LGHNA and YNFKEQ. The CDR3 totals 15 residues.